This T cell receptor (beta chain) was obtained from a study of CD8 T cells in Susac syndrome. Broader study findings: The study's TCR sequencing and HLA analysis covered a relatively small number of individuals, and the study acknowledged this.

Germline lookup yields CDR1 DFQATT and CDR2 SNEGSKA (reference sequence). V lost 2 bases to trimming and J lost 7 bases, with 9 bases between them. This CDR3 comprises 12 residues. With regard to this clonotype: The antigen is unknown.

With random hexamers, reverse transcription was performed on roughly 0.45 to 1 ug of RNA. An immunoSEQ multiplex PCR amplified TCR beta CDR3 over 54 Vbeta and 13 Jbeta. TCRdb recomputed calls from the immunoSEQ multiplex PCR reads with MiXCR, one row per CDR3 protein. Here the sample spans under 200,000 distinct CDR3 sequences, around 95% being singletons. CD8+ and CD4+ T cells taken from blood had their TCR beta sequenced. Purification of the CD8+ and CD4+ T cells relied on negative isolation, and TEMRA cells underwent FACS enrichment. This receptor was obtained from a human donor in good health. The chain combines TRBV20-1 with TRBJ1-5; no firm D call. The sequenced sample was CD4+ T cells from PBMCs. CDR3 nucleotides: TGCAGTGCTAGATTAGCGGGACAGCCCCAGCATTTT. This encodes CSARLAGQPQHF.